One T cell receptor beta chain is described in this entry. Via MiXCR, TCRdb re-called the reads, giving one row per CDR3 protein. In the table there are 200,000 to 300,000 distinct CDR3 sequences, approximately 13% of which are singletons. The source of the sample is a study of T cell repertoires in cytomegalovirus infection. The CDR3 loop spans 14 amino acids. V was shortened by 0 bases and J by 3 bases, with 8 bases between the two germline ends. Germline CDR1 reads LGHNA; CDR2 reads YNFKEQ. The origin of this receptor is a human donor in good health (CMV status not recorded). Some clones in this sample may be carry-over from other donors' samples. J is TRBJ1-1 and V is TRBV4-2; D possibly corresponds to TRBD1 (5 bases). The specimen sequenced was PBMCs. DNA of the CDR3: TGTGCCAGCAGCCAAGACAGGGCCGACACTGAAGCTTTCTTT. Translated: CASSQDRADTEAFF.